The 22 T cell receptor beta chains below come from one sample, sequenced in a study of blood T cell dynamics during melanoma immunotherapy. The method was immunoSEQ multiplex PCR; TCRdb's version includes in-frame clones alone and lacks a portion of them. Found here are some 15,000 clones, 90% to 95% of them singletons; the top ten hold 1.8%. Time point noted: pre-treatment baseline. This material consisted of blood, taken from a patient treated with checkpoint blockade. The receptors derive from a human donor with melanoma.

This chain links TRBV15 with TRBJ2-7, with 8 bases aligning to TRBD1. The ends lost 3 bases at V and 4 bases at J; junction bases unmatched: 14. The CDR3 loop spans 17 amino acids. CDR1 and CDR2 (germline): LNHNV, YYDKDF (reference sequence). The CDR3 region has the DNA TGTGCCACCAGCAGTGGGGGTCGGCTAGGGGACAGGTACGAGCAGTACTTC. Its protein product is CATSSGGRLGDRYEQYF.

The chain recombines TRBV19 with TRBJ2-2; D is uncertain. V shed 6 bases and J shed 2 bases, with 13 bases lying between them. The germline gives CDR1 LNHDA, CDR2 SQIVND (reference sequence). CDR3 length: 15 residues. CDR3 nucleotide sequence: TGTGCCAGTAGGACTCCCCTAAAAAACACCGGGGAGCTGTTTTTT. Translation: CASRTPLKNTGELFF.

The V and J genes are TRBV9 and TRBJ1-1; D is perhaps TRBD1 (6 bases). The CDR3 loop spans 15 amino acids. CDR1 is SGDLS, CDR2 YYNGEE, per germline. V was cut by 4 bases and J by 2 bases, with 15 bases left in between. DNA for the CDR3: TGTGCCAGCAGCCCCACAGGGCACCCTAACACTGAAGCTTTCTTT. It codes for CASSPTGHPNTEAFF.

V usage is TRBV5-1 and J usage is TRBJ2-5; D possibly corresponds to TRBD1 (7 bases). The CDR3 spans 17 residues. Germline assignment: CDR1 SGHRS and CDR2 YFSETQ. Trimming took 3 bases from V and 2 from J, leaving 20 bases between them. This CDR3 is CASSSGDGQVSQETQYF. Written as DNA, the CDR3 is TGCGCCAGCAGCTCGGGGGACGGACAGGTCTCACAAGAGACCCAGTACTTC.

The chain joins TRBV5-1 to TRBJ1-3, with D maybe TRBD1 (5 bases). Trimming removed 5 bases from V and 0 bases from J, with 12 bases in between. Germline values: CDR1 SGHRS, CDR2 YFSETQ. CDR3 length: 15 amino acids. CDR3 protein: CASRPGRSSGNTIYF. The CDR3 DNA sequence: TGCGCCAGCAGACCGGGACGGTCCTCTGGAAACACCATATATTTT.

The table lists this clone with a few counts. The V call is TRBV7-9, the J call TRBJ2-7, with no clear D. The CDR3 length is 13 residues. Germline lookup yields CDR1 SEHNR and CDR2 FQNEAQ (reference sequence). The V gene lost 5 bases and the J gene lost 5 bases, with 13 bases spanning the gap. CDR3 DNA: TGTGCCAGCAGCCATGACATCCTAAACGAGCAGTACTTC. Its protein product is CASSHDILNEQYF.

The chain is built from TRBV7-9 and TRBJ2-3; TRBD2 aligns across 7 bases. The V gene end was trimmed by 2 bases and the J gene end by 0 bases; junction bases not matched to a gene: 5. Germline V gives CDR1 SEHNR, CDR2 FQNEAQ (reference sequence). The CDR3 covers 16 residues. The CDR3 DNA reads TGTGCCAGCAGCTTAAGGCCGGGGGGTAGCACAGATACGCAGTATTTT. Translation: CASSLRPGGSTDTQYF. The full variable domain, completed using reference TRBV7-9 and TRBJ2-3, is DTGVSQNPRHKITKRGQNVTFRCDPISEHNRLYWYRQTLGQGPEFLTYFQNEAQLEKSRLLSDRFSAERPKGSFSTLEIQRTEQGDSAMYLCASSLRPGGSTDTQYFGPGTRLTVL.

The chain recombines TRBV5-1 with TRBJ2-7; TRBD1 is a possible D gene (5 bases). This CDR3 region has 13 residues. CDR1 is SGHRS, CDR2 YFSETQ, per germline. The V end lost 4 bases, the J end lost 0 bases, and 8 bases lay between the germline ends. The CDR3 loop is CASSRTPSYEQYF. CDR3 sequence (DNA): TGCGCCAGCAGCAGGACACCCTCCTACGAGCAGTACTTC.

The rearrangement joins TRBV14 to TRBJ2-1, with TRBD2 identical over 11 bases. The CDR3 sequence is 15 residues long. V was clipped by 6 bases and J by 9 bases; unmatched bases: 10. CDR1 and CDR2 (germline): SGHDN, FVKESK. The CDR3 bases are TGTGCCAGCAGGCCCCCGGGACTAGCGGTAGGTGAGCAGTTCTTC. Protein sequence: CASRPPGLAVGEQFF.

V gene TRBV6-5 combines with J gene TRBJ1-4, with a weak D call TRBD1 (5 bases). Trimming cost V 2 bases and J 8 bases, with 12 bases left between them. Per germline, CDR1 MNHEY and CDR2 SVGAGI. This CDR3 contains 14 residues. This CDR3 reads CASSYRSGGEKLFF. As DNA, the CDR3 is TGTGCCAGCAGTTACAGATCCGGGGGGGAAAAACTGTTTTTT.

The chain is built from TRBV5-8 and TRBJ1-5; D is uncertain. Germline CDR1 reads SGHTS; CDR2 reads YDEGEE. Trimming took 4 bases from V and 3 from J, leaving 11 bases between them. The CDR3 is 14 residues long. CDR3 in amino acids: CASSRAGYNQPQHF. The CDR3 nucleotides are TGTGCCAGCAGCAGGGCGGGGTACAATCAGCCCCAGCATTTT. The full variable domain, completed using reference TRBV5-8 and TRBJ1-5, is EAGVTQSPTHLIKTRGQQATLRCSPISGHTSVYWYQQALGLGLQFLLWYDEGEERNRGNFPPRFSGRQFPNYSSELNVNALELEDSALYLCASSRAGYNQPQHFGDGTRLSIL.

This chain connects TRBV30 to TRBJ2-4, with D perhaps matching TRBD2 (6 bases). This CDR3 comprises 15 residues. Germline V gene sequence: CDR1 GTSNPN, CDR2 SVGIG (reference sequence). Between the trimmed V and J ends, which lost 2 bases and 7 bases, there was a span of 18 bases. The chain's CDR3 is CAWSWAGRVSNIQYF. As DNA, the CDR3 is TGTGCCTGGAGTTGGGCGGGACGGGTAAGTAACATTCAGTACTTC. Full variable domain (outside the CDR3, taken from reference TRBV30 and TRBJ2-4): SQTIHQWPATLVQPVGSPLSLECTVEGTSNPNLYWYRQAAGRGLQLLFYSVGIGQISSEVPQNLSASRPQDRQFILSSKKLLLSDSGFYLCAWSWAGRVSNIQYFGAGTRLSVL.

This clone was counted a single time. V is TRBV2 and J is TRBJ2-5; 7 nucleotides match TRBD2. This CDR3 is built from 13 residues. Looked up from germline, CDR1 is SNHLY and CDR2 is FYNNEI. The V segment lost 5 bases and the J segment 5 bases; nucleotides outside the gene matches: 5. CDR3 amino acids: CASSRIGGETQYF. Written as DNA, the CDR3 is TGTGCCAGCAGTCGGATCGGGGGGGAGACCCAGTACTTC.

CDR3 loop: CASSLQMGGNTEAFF. For the CDR3, the DNA is TGTGCCAGCAGCTTACAGATGGGTGGAAACACTGAAGCTTTCTTT. V is TRBV5-4 and J is TRBJ1-1; the D is unclear. CDR3 size: 15 residues. V was clipped by 2 bases and J by 2 bases, with 13 bases between them. The germline CDR1 and CDR2 sequences are SGHNT and YYREEE (reference sequence).

The chain couples TRBV20-1 to TRBJ1-3; D not resolved. The CDR3 length is 11 residues. The germline V gene encodes CDR1 DFQATT and CDR2 SNEGSKA (reference sequence). The V end was cut by 7 bases, the J end by 0 bases, with 4 bases between. The CDR3 is CSVPSGNTIYF. CDR3 DNA: TGCAGTGTTCCCTCTGGAAACACCATATATTTT.

V usage is TRBV14 and J usage is TRBJ2-5; 8 bases are a match to TRBD2. This CDR3 spans 17 amino acids. Germline CDR1 and CDR2: SGHDN and FVKESK. V trimming: 1 base; J trimming: 3 bases; junction bases outside the gene matches: 10. The CDR3 region is CASSQGYWREAKETQYF. CDR3 coding DNA: TGTGCCAGCAGCCAAGGTTATTGGCGGGAGGCGAAAGAGACCCAGTACTTC. Variable domain in full (rest from reference TRBV14 and TRBJ2-5): EAGVTQFPSHSVIEKGQTVTLRCDPISGHDNLYWYRRVMGKEIKFLLHFVKESKQDESGMPNNRFLAERTGGTYSTLKVQPAELEDSGVYFCASSQGYWREAKETQYFGPGTRLLVL.

The V gene is TRBV29-1, the J gene TRBJ1-1; D is perhaps TRBD1 (5 bases). Germline CDR1 reads SQVTM; CDR2 reads ANQGSEA. This CDR3 has 14 residues. With 6 bases removed from V and 0 bases from J, the gap between germline ends came to 14 bases. CDR3 protein: CSVYRQMMNTEAFF. The CDR3 coding sequence is TGCAGCGTGTACAGACAGATGATGAACACTGAAGCTTTCTTT.

V is TRBV5-8 and J is TRBJ1-5, with no clear D. The CDR3 runs 18 residues. Trimming cost V 1 base and J 0 bases, with 17 bases left between them. CDR1 is SGHTS and CDR2 is YDEGEE in the germline V gene. The CDR3 sequence: CASSLTVALLYSNQPQHF. As DNA, the CDR3 is TGTGCCAGCAGCTTGACGGTAGCCCTCCTATATAGCAATCAGCCCCAGCATTTT.

V gene TRBV19 combines with J gene TRBJ2-4; TRBD2 matches 10 bases. The germline V gene has CDR1 LNHDA and CDR2 SQIVND (reference sequence). Germline trimming cut 6 bases from V and 0 bases from J; bases unmatched to any gene: 5. This CDR3 has 16 residues. For the CDR3, the DNA is TGTGCCAGTAGGGAGCGGGAGGGAGGAGCCAAAAACATTCAGTACTTC. It translates to CASREREGGAKNIQYF.

This chain connects TRBV5-1 to TRBJ2-1; 8 bases agree with TRBD1. V was pared by 5 bases and J by 1 base, with 23 bases of the junction left unmatched. The germline CDR1 and CDR2 sequences are SGHRS and YFSETQ. CDR3 size: 21 residues. The CDR3 coding sequence is TGCGCCAGCAGAAGAGGCCGAGATGGACAGGGTTCCACACTTTCCTACAATGAGCAGTTCTTC. Protein: CASRRGRDGQGSTLSYNEQFF.

This clone was counted between two and nine times. This rearrangement joins TRBV30 to TRBJ1-1; 8 nucleotides align to TRBD1. V shed 0 bases and J 3 bases; nucleotides not matched to a gene: 0. Germline CDR1 GTSNPN, CDR2 SVGIG (reference sequence). The CDR3 is 13 amino acids. CDR3: CAWSVQGDTEAFF. The CDR3 DNA follows: TGTGCCTGGAGTGTACAGGGGGACACTGAAGCTTTCTTT.

The V gene is TRBV23-1, the J gene TRBJ2-7; D call uncertain. TRBV23-1 qualifies as an ORF whose function is uncertain. V was trimmed by 1 base and J by 3 bases, leaving 7 bases between them. The CDR3 loop spans 13 amino acids. CDR3 nucleotides: TGCGCCAGCAGTCAATATTTAGGCTACGAGCAGTACTTC. Its translation: CASSQYLGYEQYF.